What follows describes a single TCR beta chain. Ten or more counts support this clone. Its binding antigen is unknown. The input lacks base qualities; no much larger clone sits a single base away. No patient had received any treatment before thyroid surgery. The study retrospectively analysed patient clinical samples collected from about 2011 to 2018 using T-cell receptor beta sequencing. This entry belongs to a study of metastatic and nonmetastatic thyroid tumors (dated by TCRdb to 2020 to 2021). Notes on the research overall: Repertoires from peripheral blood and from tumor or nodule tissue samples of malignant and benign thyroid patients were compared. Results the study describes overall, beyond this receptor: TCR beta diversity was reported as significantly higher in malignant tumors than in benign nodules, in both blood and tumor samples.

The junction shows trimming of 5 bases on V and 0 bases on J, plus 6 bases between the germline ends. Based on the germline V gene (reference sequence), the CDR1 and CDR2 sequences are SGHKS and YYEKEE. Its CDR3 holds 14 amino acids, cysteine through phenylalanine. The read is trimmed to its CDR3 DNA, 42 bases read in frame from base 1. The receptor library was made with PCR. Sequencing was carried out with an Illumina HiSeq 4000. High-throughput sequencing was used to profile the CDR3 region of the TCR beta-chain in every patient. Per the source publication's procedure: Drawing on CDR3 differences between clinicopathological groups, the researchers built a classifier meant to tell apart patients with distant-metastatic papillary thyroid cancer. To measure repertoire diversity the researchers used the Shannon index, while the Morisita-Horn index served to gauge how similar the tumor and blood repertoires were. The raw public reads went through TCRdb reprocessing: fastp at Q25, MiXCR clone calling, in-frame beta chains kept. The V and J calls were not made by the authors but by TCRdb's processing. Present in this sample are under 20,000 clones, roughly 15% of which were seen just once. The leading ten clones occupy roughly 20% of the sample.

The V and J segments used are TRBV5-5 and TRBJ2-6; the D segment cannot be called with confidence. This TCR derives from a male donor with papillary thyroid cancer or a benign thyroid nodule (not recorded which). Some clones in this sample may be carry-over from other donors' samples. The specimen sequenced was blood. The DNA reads TGTGCCAGCAGGCTCAACTCTGGGGCCAACGTCCTGACTTTC. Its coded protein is CASRLNSGANVLTF.